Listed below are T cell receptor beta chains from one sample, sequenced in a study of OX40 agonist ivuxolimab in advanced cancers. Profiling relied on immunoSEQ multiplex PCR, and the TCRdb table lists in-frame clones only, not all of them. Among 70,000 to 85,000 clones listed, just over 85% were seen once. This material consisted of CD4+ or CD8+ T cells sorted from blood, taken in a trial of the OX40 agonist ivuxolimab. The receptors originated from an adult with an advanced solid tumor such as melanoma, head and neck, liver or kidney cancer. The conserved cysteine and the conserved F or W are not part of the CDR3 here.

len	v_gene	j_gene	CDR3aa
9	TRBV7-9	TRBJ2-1	ASTFDREEF
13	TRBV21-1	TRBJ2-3	ASSKGGSGEDTQY
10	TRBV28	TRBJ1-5	ASSRGDQPQH
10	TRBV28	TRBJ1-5	ATRQSNQPQH
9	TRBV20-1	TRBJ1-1	SALGRLEAF
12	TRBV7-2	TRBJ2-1	ASTSPGTHNEQF
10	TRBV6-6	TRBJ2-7	ASRNSAYEQY
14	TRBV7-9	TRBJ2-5	ASSKRTSGMVETQY
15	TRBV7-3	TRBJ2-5	ASSLKPSGSGKETQY
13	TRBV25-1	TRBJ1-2	ASSEGFGTGSGYT
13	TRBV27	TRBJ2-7	ASSLGTVGLYEQY
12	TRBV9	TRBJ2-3	ASSPGNRADTQY
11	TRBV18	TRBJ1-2	ASSDRGNYGYT
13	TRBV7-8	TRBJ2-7	ASSLSPGENYEQY
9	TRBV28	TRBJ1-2	ALVTNYGYT
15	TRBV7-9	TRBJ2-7	ASSFSGQGHYGYEQY
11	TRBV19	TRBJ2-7	ASSRDRGYEQY
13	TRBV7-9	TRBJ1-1	ASSLGAGMNTEAF
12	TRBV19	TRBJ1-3	ASSPDRAGNTIY
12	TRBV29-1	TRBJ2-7	SVVWADGTYEQY
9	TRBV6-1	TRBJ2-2	ASRREGELF
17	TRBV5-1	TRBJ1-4	ASSFRERDRTLTNEKLF
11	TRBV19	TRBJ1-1	ASLLRANTEAF